This TCR beta chain came from a study of blood T cell repertoires in COVID-19. This CDR3 is 14 amino acids long. V was clipped by 2 bases and J by 3 bases, with 8 bases between them. The germline V gene encodes CDR1 SGHVS and CDR2 FNYEAQ. The authors' processing: Reference gene primer amplification gave estimated nucleated cell counts. TCRdb keeps only in-frame clones here, not all; method: immunoSEQ multiplex PCR. That table gives V, J and clone size, and the DNA gave D and trimming. The sample consists of hundreds of thousands of clones, roughly four fifths of them appearing once. This study enrolled people aged roughly 18 to 90 from 24 US geographic areas. In assigning cohorts, the study relied on participant-reported clinical history.

This receptor was identified in a woman aged 50 to 60 who had been exposed to COVID-19. The genes are TRBV7-6 and TRBJ1-5, with D uncertain. Sequencing used PBMCs or T cells enriched from blood (not recorded which). The DNA of the CDR3 is TGTGCCAGCAGCTTATCTAGCGACAATCAGCCCCAGCATTTT. Translated, it gives CASSLSSDNQPQHF.